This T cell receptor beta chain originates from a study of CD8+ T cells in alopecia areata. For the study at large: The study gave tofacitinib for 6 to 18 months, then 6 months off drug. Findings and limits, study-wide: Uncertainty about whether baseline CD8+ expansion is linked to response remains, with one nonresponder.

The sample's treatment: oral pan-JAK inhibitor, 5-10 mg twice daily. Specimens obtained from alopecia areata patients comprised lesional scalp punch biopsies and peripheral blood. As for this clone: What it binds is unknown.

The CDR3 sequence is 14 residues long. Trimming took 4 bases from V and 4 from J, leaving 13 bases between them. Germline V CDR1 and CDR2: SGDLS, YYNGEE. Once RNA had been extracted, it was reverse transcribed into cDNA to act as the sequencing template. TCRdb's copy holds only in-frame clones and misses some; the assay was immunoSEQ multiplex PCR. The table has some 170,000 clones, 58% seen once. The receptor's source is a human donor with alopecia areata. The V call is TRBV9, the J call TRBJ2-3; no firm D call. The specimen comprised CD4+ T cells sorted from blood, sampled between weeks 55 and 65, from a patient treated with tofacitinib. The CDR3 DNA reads TGTGCCAGCAGCTTCGGCCTAAGCTCAGATACGCAGTATTTT. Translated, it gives CASSFGLSSDTQYF. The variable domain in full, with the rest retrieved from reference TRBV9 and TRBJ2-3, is DSGVTQTPKHLITATGQRVTLRCSPRSGDLSVYWYQQSLDQGLQFLIQYYNGEERAKGNILERFSAQQFPDLHSELNLSSLELGDSALYFCASSFGLSSDTQYFGPGTRLTVL.